Listed below are T cell receptor beta chains from one sample, sequenced in a study of T cells in Graves' hyperthyroidism and ophthalmopathy. TCRdb reprocessed the multiplex PCR reads with MiXCR, giving one entry per CDR3 protein. The data hold hundreds of thousands of distinct CDR3 sequences, with less than 20% observed a single time. The sample taken for sequencing was blood. Receptor source: a young woman with Graves' hyperthyroidism. CDR3s include the opening cysteine and the closing phenylalanine or tryptophan. The D gene is left open where the match is weak. A row's size may be missing; if present it is once, few, many or a size class.

V gene	J gene	clone size	D gene	CDR3 DNA	CDR3 protein
TRBV4-2	TRBJ1-2	few	TRBD1	TGTGCCAGCAGCCAAGAAGGACAGGGGTTTTCCGATCCTAACTATGGCTACACCTTC	CASSQEGQGFSDPNYGYTF
TRBV5-1	TRBJ1-1	many	-	TGCGCCAGCAGCGGGCGGGGTGATCCCTATCTGACTGAAGCTTTCTTT	CASSGRGDPYLTEAFF
TRBV28	TRBJ1-5	few	-	TGTGCCGTTACGTCTGGTATGGGGGTCGAGCCCCAGCATTTT	CAVTSGMGVEPQHF
TRBV10-3	TRBJ2-5	-	TRBD2	TGTGCCATCAGTGAGTCTTTAGCGGGAGCGGTCCCGACCCAGTACTTC	CAISESLAGAVPTQYF
TRBV28	TRBJ1-2	many	-	TGTGCCAGCAGTTTATACGTAGACAGATATGGCTACACCTTC	CASSLYVDRYGYTF
TRBV20-1	TRBJ2-7	-	-	TGCAGTGTCCGGGACCCAGTAAGCGAGCAGTACTTC	CSVRDPVSEQYF
TRBV5-4	TRBJ2-3	-	TRBD2	TGTGCCAGCAGCTTGGACCCAGCGGGGGGACCTACAGATACGCAGTATTTT	CASSLDPAGGPTDTQYF
TRBV28	TRBJ1-1	few	TRBD1	TGTGCCAGCAGTTTAGGGAGACAGGGTATGTTAGTCCCTGAAGCTTTCTTT	CASSLGRQGMLVPEAFF
TRBV5-5	TRBJ2-1	few	TRBD2	TGTGCCAGCAGCTTGCAGGTTAGCGGGGGTGCGAGCTCCTACAATGAGCAGTTCTTC	CASSLQVSGGASSYNEQFF
TRBV5-1	TRBJ2-3	many	-	TGCGCCAGCAGTATTGGCGGGATAGATACGCAGTATTTT	CASSIGGIDTQYF
TRBV11-2	TRBJ2-3	many	TRBD1	TGTGCCAGCAGCTTAGCGTCCGGGACAGGGGGTCCAGATACGCAGTATTTT	CASSLASGTGGPDTQYF
TRBV4-1	TRBJ2-1	-	-	TGCGCCAGCAGCCAGGTTGGACGGAATGAGCAGTTCTTC	CASSQVGRNEQFF
TRBV5-1	TRBJ1-2	many	-	TGCGCCAGCAGCTTGTCAGGAAACTCTCTCTATGGCTACACCTTC	CASSLSGNSLYGYTF
TRBV7-2	TRBJ1-2	many	-	TGTGCCAGCAGATCCCTTCTGGGGAAAGGAGGCTACACCTTC	CASRSLLGKGGYTF
TRBV7-9	TRBJ1-4	few	-	TGTGCCAGCAGCCCTACAGGGAGTAATGAAAAACTGTTTTTT	CASSPTGSNEKLFF